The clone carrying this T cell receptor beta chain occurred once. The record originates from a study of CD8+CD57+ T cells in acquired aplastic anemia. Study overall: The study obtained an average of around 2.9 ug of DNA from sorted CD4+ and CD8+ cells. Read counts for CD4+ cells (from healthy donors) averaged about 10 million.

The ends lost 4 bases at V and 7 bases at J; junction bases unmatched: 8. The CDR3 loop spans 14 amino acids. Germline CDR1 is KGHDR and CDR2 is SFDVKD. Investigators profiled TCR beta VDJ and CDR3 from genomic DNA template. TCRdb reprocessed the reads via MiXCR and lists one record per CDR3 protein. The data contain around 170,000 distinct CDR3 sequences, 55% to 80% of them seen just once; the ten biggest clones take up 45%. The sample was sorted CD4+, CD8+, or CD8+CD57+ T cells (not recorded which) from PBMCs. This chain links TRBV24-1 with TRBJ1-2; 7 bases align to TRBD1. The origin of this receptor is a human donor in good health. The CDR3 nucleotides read TGTGCCACCAGTGACCCGGGGACAGAGCCTGGCTACACCTTC. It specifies CATSDPGTEPGYTF.